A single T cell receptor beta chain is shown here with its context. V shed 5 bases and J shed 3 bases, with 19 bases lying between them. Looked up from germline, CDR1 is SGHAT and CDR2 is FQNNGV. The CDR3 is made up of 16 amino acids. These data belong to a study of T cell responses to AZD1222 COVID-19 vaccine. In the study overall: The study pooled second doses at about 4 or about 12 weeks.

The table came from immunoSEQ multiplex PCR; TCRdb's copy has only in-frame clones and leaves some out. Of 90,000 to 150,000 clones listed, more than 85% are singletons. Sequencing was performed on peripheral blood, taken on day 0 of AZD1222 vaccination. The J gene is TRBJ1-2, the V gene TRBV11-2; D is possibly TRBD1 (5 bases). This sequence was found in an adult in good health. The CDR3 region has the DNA TGTGCCAGCAGCCCTAGCCAGGGACTGGGGCACTATGGCTACACCTTC. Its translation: CASSPSQGLGHYGYTF. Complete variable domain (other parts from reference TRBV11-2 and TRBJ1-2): EAGVAQSPRYKIIEKRQSVAFWCNPISGHATLYWYQQILGQGPKLLIQFQNNGVVDDSQLPKDRFSAERLKGVDSTLKIQPAKLEDSAVYLCASSPSQGLGHYGYTFGSGTRLTVV.